A single sample is the source of the 31 T cell receptor beta chains below, sequenced in a study of blood T cell dynamics during melanoma immunotherapy. Repertoires were generated with immunoSEQ multiplex PCR, while TCRdb's copy carries only in-frame clones and drops some. This table has around 12,000 clones, approximately 89% appearing once. Time point meaning: week 3, after first cycle of checkpoint inhibitor. Here the sequenced sample was effector memory CD8+ T cells from blood, taken from a patient treated with checkpoint blockade. These receptors were obtained from a human donor with melanoma.

The chain links TRBV13 to TRBJ1-1; TRBD1 might be the D (5 bases). The CDR3 extends over 15 amino acids. V lost 5 bases, J lost 1 base, and 14 bases lay in between. In germline, CDR1 is PRHDT, CDR2 FYEKMQ (reference sequence). The CDR3 DNA reads as TGTGCCAGCAGCGCCCCGGGGGAGGCGAACACTGAAGCTTTCTTT. This sequence encodes CASSAPGEANTEAFF.

The chain couples TRBV7-9 to TRBJ2-5; 7 bases line up with TRBD2. The trim removed 5 bases at V and 5 bases at J, leaving 14 bases unmatched. Germline CDR1 is SEHNR and CDR2 is FQNEAQ (reference sequence). The CDR3 totals 16 residues. The CDR3 DNA reads as TGTGCCAGCAGCGATGGGGGGGGAGCACCCCGGGAGACCCAGTACTTC. Encoded protein: CASSDGGGAPRETQYF.

The DNA for the CDR3 is TGCGCCAGCAGTGAGGGTTCAGGGGCTTTCTTT. Its protein product is CASSEGSGAFF. The rearrangement links TRBV10-2 to TRBJ1-1; maybe TRBD1 (5 bases). CDR3 length equals 11 residues. V lost 2 bases to trimming and J lost 11 bases, with 9 bases between them. CDR1 is WSHSY and CDR2 is SAAADI in the germline V gene.

This chain links TRBV7-9 with TRBJ1-4; D gene uncertain. The CDR3 is 14 residues long. CDR1 is SEHNR, CDR2 FQNEAQ, per germline (reference sequence). Trimming removed 5 bases at V and 3 bases at J, with 10 bases between. The CDR3 loop reads CASSKSGPNEKLFF. CDR3 bases: TGTGCCAGCAGCAAAAGCGGGCCTAATGAAAAACTGTTTTTT.

The V and J genes are TRBV5-1 and TRBJ1-3, with D perhaps TRBD1 (6 bases). This CDR3 spans 14 amino acids. V was clipped by 4 bases and J by 9 bases, with 17 bases between them. CDR1 and CDR2 from the germline V gene are SGHRS and YFSETQ. CDR3 nucleotides: TGCGCCAGCAGCCCGCTTGAGGGGGTGGGCACCATATATTTT. This gives the protein CASSPLEGVGTIYF.

DNA for the CDR3: TGTGCCAGCAGCCAAATATGGCCCCTCTGGCGGAGGGCCTACGAGCAGTACTTC. Translated: CASSQIWPLWRRAYEQYF. The V gene is TRBV21-1, the J gene TRBJ2-7; the table names TRBD2, a call not compared with the DNA. TRBV21-1 is termed a pseudogene. CDR3 size: 18 residues.

The rearrangement joins TRBV19 to TRBJ2-2; D unresolved. Germline CDR1 and CDR2: LNHDA and SQIVND (reference sequence). The CDR3 consists of 14 residues. V was trimmed by 7 bases and J by 0 bases, leaving 9 bases between them. Written as DNA, the CDR3 is TGTGCCAGTACCCTCGGCGCGAACACCGGGGAGCTGTTTTTT. Translation: CASTLGANTGELFF.

The CDR3 region has the DNA TGCGCCAGCAGGAGTCCGGGGCTAGCGGGAGACCTGCCCGAGACCCAGTACTTC. Encoded protein: CASRSPGLAGDLPETQYF. The chain is built from TRBV10-1 and TRBJ2-5; TRBD2 aligns across 10 bases. Per germline, CDR1 WNHNN and CDR2 SYGVQD (reference sequence). CDR3 length equals 18 residues. The V and J ends lost 6 bases and 5 bases, in that order; junction bases with no gene match: 18.

Comments on this clone: At one of its ends the junction is not consistent with the germline gene, which may arise from a read error. The chain links TRBV19 to TRBJ1-1; 9 positions agree with TRBD1. Germline loops: CDR1 LNHDA, CDR2 SQIVND (reference sequence). This CDR3 is 14 amino acids long. CDR3 in amino acids: CASRMGQGNIEAFF. The CDR3 DNA is TGTGCCAGTAGGATGGGACAGGGTAACATTGAAGCTTTCTTT.

This sequence joins TRBV29-1 and TRBJ2-5, with 8 bases fitting TRBD2. Trimming took 6 bases from V and 8 from J; bases not matched to a gene: 17. This CDR3 spans 15 amino acids. The germline CDR1 and CDR2 sequences are SQVTM and ANQGSEA. CDR3 sequence reads: CSVTELIAGSGTQYF. The CDR3 nucleotides are TGCAGCGTGACCGAATTAATAGCGGGGAGTGGAACCCAGTACTTC.

The genes are TRBV28 and TRBJ1-5; possibly TRBD1 for D (5 bases). This CDR3 region has 20 residues. Deletions cut 1 base from V and 2 bases from J, with 24 bases between. CDR1 and CDR2 from the germline V gene are MDHEN and SYDVKM. CDR3 in DNA: TGTGCCAGCAGTTTATATCAACAGACCTACCTATTAGGGGGCAATCAGCCCCAGCATTTT. Its translation is CASSLYQQTYLLGGNQPQHF.

This clone was picked up one time. V and J are TRBV4-3 and TRBJ2-7; TRBD2 matches 10 bases. The CDR3 is made up of 18 amino acids. Germline loops: CDR1 LGHNA, CDR2 YSLEER. V lost 3 bases and J lost 1; bases outside the gene matches: 12. CDR3 residues: CASSHDLAGAGISYEQYF. The CDR3 DNA sequence: TGCGCCAGCAGCCACGATCTAGCGGGGGCCGGGATTTCCTACGAGCAGTACTTC.

This rearrangement joins TRBV6-6 to TRBJ1-1; 10 bases match TRBD1. The CDR3 runs 14 residues. Looked up from germline, CDR1 is MNHNY and CDR2 is SVGAGI (reference sequence). V shed 4 bases and J 4 bases; nucleotides not matched to a gene: 3. The CDR3 DNA reads as TGTGCCAGCAGTTTGACAGGGGGCTTCACTGAAGCTTTCTTT. This translates into CASSLTGGFTEAFF.

The genes are TRBV9 and TRBJ2-7; 7 nucleotides align to TRBD1. Germline CDR1 SGDLS, CDR2 YYNGEE. Unmatched junction bases numbered 4, after V lost 2 bases and J lost 2 bases. This CDR3 spans 14 amino acids. The chain's CDR3 is CASSVDRATYEQYF. For the CDR3, the DNA is TGTGCCAGCAGCGTCGACAGGGCTACCTACGAGCAGTACTTC.

The chain carries TRBV29-1 and TRBJ2-2; 12 nucleotides align to TRBD1. CDR3 size: 16 residues. CDR1 and CDR2 (germline): SQVTM, ANQGSEA. V was pared by 6 bases and J by 7 bases, with 12 bases of the junction left unmatched. CDR3 protein: CSVFTPGQGAGGELFF. The CDR3 region has the DNA TGCAGCGTGTTTACCCCGGGACAGGGGGCCGGCGGGGAGCTGTTTTTT.

This chain uses TRBV28 with TRBJ1-2, with D possibly TRBD1 on 5 matching bases. This CDR3 is 15 amino acids long. Looked up from germline, CDR1 is MDHEN and CDR2 is SYDVKM. V was clipped by 3 bases and J by 4 bases, with 15 bases between them. CDR3 DNA sequence: TGTGCCAGCAGTTTCACGACCCCCGGGGGCTATGGCTACACCTTC. Translation: CASSFTTPGGYGYTF.

The rearrangement links TRBV19 to TRBJ2-1; D is ambiguous. Per germline, CDR1 LNHDA and CDR2 SQIVND (reference sequence). V was trimmed by 3 bases and J by 0 bases, leaving 6 bases between them. This CDR3 is 14 amino acids long. Here the CDR3 DNA reads TGTGCCAGTAGTATGGGCAGCTCCTACAATGAGCAGTTCTTC. This gives the protein CASSMGSSYNEQFF. The full variable domain, in which reference TRBV19 and TRBJ2-1 provide the parts outside the CDR3, is DGGITQSPKYLFRKEGQNVTLSCEQNLNHDAMYWYRQDPGQGLRLIYYSQIVNDFQKGDIAEGYSVSREKKESFPLTVTSAQKNPTAFYLCASSMGSSYNEQFFGPGTRLTVL.

The V gene is TRBV10-3, the J gene TRBJ1-5; TRBD1 agrees at 7 bases. In germline, CDR1 is ENHRY, CDR2 SYGVKD. CDR3 length equals 14 residues. Unmatched junction bases numbered 5, after V lost 6 bases and J lost 3 bases. This CDR3 reads CAIRGDRPNQPQHF. CDR3 coding DNA: TGTGCCATCAGGGGGGACAGACCCAATCAGCCCCAGCATTTT.

This clone was picked up a small number of times. The chain carries TRBV19 and TRBJ2-7; TRBD2 agrees at 9 bases. Trimming took 3 bases from V and 2 from J; bases not matched to a gene: 17. CDR1 and CDR2 from the germline V gene are LNHDA and SQIVND (reference sequence). The CDR3 is 19 amino acids. The CDR3 region has the DNA TGTGCCAGTAGTATCGTAGATGCTAGCGGGACCCCTTTGGCCTACGAGCAGTACTTC. Protein product: CASSIVDASGTPLAYEQYF.

The genes are TRBV27 and TRBJ1-2, with TRBD1 matching 9 bases. With 4 bases clipped from V and 6 bases from J, the junction kept 3 bases outside the gene matches. Germline V lookup: CDR1 MNHEY, CDR2 SMNVEV (reference sequence). The CDR3 consists of 13 residues. The CDR3 coding sequence is TGTGCCAGCAGTTCACAGGGGGCGAATGGCTACACCTTC. It specifies CASSSQGANGYTF.

This clone was detected only once. CDR3 in amino acids: CASSHLYGSSYNEQFF. CDR3 sequence (DNA): TGCGCCAGCAGCCACCTCTACGGGTCCTCCTACAATGAGCAGTTCTTC. This chain connects TRBV4-3 to TRBJ2-1, with unresolved D. In germline, CDR1 is LGHNA, CDR2 YSLEER. V was cut by 3 bases and J by 0 bases, with 12 bases left in between. CDR3 size: 16 residues.

This clone occurred once. V usage is TRBV28 and J usage is TRBJ2-1; 8 bases align to TRBD2. This CDR3 contains 15 residues. From germline, CDR1 is MDHEN and CDR2 SYDVKM. With 3 bases clipped from V and 3 bases from J, the junction kept 4 bases outside the gene matches. CDR3 coding DNA: TGTGCCAGCAGTTTCCAGCGGGAGCACTACAATGAGCAGTTCTTC. It yields the protein CASSFQREHYNEQFF.

This chain uses TRBV27 with TRBJ1-2, with TRBD1 matching 10 bases. The germline gives CDR1 MNHEY, CDR2 SMNVEV (reference sequence). This CDR3 has 15 residues. J was trimmed by 5 bases and V by 4 bases; bases with no gene match: 7. In nucleotides, the CDR3 is TGTGCCAGCAGTTCTGGACAGGGGGTTTGGTATGGCTACACCTTC. This codes for CASSSGQGVWYGYTF.

The V and J genes are TRBV6-4 and TRBJ2-3; 10 nucleotides line up with TRBD1. This CDR3 comprises 16 residues. J was trimmed by 0 bases and V by 5 bases; bases with no gene match: 5. Germline-derived CDR1 and CDR2 are MRHNA and SNTAGT. The CDR3 sequence: CASSLTGGLSTDTQYF. The CDR3 region has the DNA TGTGCCAGCAGTTTGACAGGGGGCCTTAGCACAGATACGCAGTATTTT.

The chain links TRBV2 to TRBJ2-7, with 7 bases matching TRBD2. The CDR3 consists of 13 residues. Germline CDR1 and CDR2: SNHLY and FYNNEI. The trim removed 6 bases at V and 5 bases at J, leaving 7 bases unmatched. Here the CDR3 reads CASRGRGFHEQYF. The DNA of the CDR3 is TGTGCCAGCAGAGGGAGGGGCTTCCACGAGCAGTACTTC. Together with reference TRBV2 and TRBJ2-7, the CDR3 gives the full variable domain: EPEVTQTPSHQVTQMGQEVILRCVPISNHLYFYWYRQILGQKVEFLVSFYNNEISEKSEIFDDQFSVERPDGSNFTLKIRSTKLEDSAMYFCASRGRGFHEQYFGPGTRLTVT.

The chain joins TRBV25-1 to TRBJ1-2, with 10 bases fitting TRBD1. CDR1 is MGHDK and CDR2 is SYGVNS in the germline V gene. The V segment lost 6 bases and the J segment 5 bases; nucleotides outside the gene matches: 9. CDR3 size: 15 residues. The CDR3 nucleotides read TGTGCCAGCAGGAGGGGGACAGGGGAAAGATATGGCTACACCTTC. The encoded protein is CASRRGTGERYGYTF.

The genes are TRBV7-2 and TRBJ2-3; 12 nucleotides line up with TRBD1. From germline, CDR1 is SGHTA and CDR2 FQGNSA. Trimming cost V 2 bases and J 6 bases; bases outside gene matches: 3. The CDR3 loop spans 15 amino acids. CDR3 sequence: CASSLPGQGADTQYF. The CDR3 nucleotides read TGTGCCAGCAGCTTACCGGGACAGGGGGCTGATACGCAGTATTTT.

The chain employs TRBV9 and TRBJ2-7; TRBD2 agrees at 7 bases. The V gene's germline CDR1 is SGDLS and CDR2 YYNGEE. This CDR3 contains 14 residues. With 4 bases clipped from V and 5 bases from J, the junction kept 9 bases outside the gene matches. This CDR3 is CASSPGGRAHEQYF. The CDR3 region has the DNA TGTGCCAGCAGCCCGGGAGGCCGGGCCCACGAGCAGTACTTC.

A note on this clone: An end of the junction differs from the germline gene, which may be a read error. The rearrangement uses TRBV10-3 and TRBJ2-3; a possible D gene is TRBD1 (6 bases). The V gene's germline CDR1 is ENHRY and CDR2 SYGVKD. CDR3 length equals 15 residues. CDR3 DNA sequence: TGTGCCATCAGTGACCCAGGGGAGAACACAGATGCGCAGTATTTT. This sequence encodes CAISDPGENTDAQYF.

The chain recombines TRBV6-5 with TRBJ1-1; a possible D gene is TRBD1 (6 bases). Germline V lookup: CDR1 MNHEY, CDR2 SVGAGI. The CDR3 runs 14 residues. V lost 2 bases and J 6 bases, leaving 13 bases between the germline ends. The CDR3 nucleotides are TGTGCCAGCAGTTACAGGGGGAGCGGAGCTGAAGCTTTCTTT. Protein: CASSYRGSGAEAFF.

The rearrangement uses TRBV5-6 and TRBJ2-1; D may be TRBD2 (6 bases). The V gene's germline CDR1 is SGHDT and CDR2 YYEEEE. The CDR3 is 15 residues long. The V end was cut by 1 base, the J end by 0 bases, with 8 bases between. CDR3 nucleotide sequence: TGTGCCAGCAGCTTGAGCGGGCCCTCCTACAATGAGCAGTTCTTC. This codes for CASSLSGPSYNEQFF.